A single sample is the source of the 13 T cell receptor beta chains below, sequenced in a study of human T cells and chemical hapten exposure. TCRdb passed the RACE reads through MiXCR, listing each CDR3 protein once. The profile shows around 71,000 distinct CDR3 sequences, 9.8% of them singletons. Time point noted: patch test 1, 2 weeks after DPC sensitization. Treatment of the sample: therapeutic diphenylcyclopropenone sensitization with weekly scalp DPC. The specimen comprised whole blood, sampled in connection with sensitization to the hapten diphenylcyclopropenone (DPC). The receptors come from a woman aged 40 to 50 with alopecia areata. Some clones in this sample may be carry-over from other donors' samples.

This clonotype was seen more than once but under ten times. The rearrangement joins TRBV3-1 to TRBJ1-5, with D perhaps matching TRBD1 (6 bases). Germline V gives CDR1 LGHDT, CDR2 YNNKEL (reference sequence). V was shortened by 1 base and J by 6 bases, with 16 bases between the two germline ends. This CDR3 is 16 amino acids long. The CDR3 DNA is TGTGCCAGCAGCCAAGGGCGCGGACAGTGGAGTCAGCCCCAGCATTTT. The encoded protein is CASSQGRGQWSQPQHF.

The sample holds many counts of this clonotype. The rearrangement uses TRBV6-6 and TRBJ2-7; 9 bases are a match to TRBD2. V dropped 5 bases and J dropped 9; count of bases not matched to a gene: 8. The CDR3 contains 13 residues. Per the germline V gene, CDR1 is MNHNY and CDR2 is SVGAGI (reference sequence). The CDR3 sequence is CASSTGTSIGQYF. For the CDR3, the DNA is TGTGCCAGCAGTACCGGGACTAGCATCGGGCAGTACTTC.

The chain uses TRBV27 and TRBJ2-3; no firm D call. Germline CDR1 and CDR2: MNHEY and SMNVEV (reference sequence). Trimming took off 8 bases at V and 6 bases at J, with 15 bases between the two ends. This CDR3 contains 13 residues. CDR3 amino acids: CASQKEGPDTQYF. CDR3 DNA: TGTGCCAGCCAAAAAGAAGGTCCGGATACGCAGTATTTT.

The table lists this clonotype with many counts. V and J are TRBV27 and TRBJ2-1; D is ambiguous. The ends were cut back, 3 bases at V and 7 bases at J, with 22 bases in the middle. The CDR3 runs to 17 residues. Germline CDR1 is MNHEY and CDR2 is SMNVEV (reference sequence). This chain's CDR3 is CASSFRFTSVGENEQFF. CDR3 coding DNA: TGTGCCAGCAGTTTTAGATTTACGAGTGTAGGTGAGAATGAGCAGTTCTTC.

This clonotype was seen at least ten times. The chain uses TRBV27 and TRBJ1-1; D call uncertain. V was shortened by 6 bases and J by 8 bases, with 22 bases between the two germline ends. Per the germline V gene, CDR1 is MNHEY and CDR2 is SMNVEV (reference sequence). The CDR3 totals 15 residues. For the CDR3, the DNA is TGTGCCAGCAGGCCCCAGTTGGTTCTACCCGTCGAAGCTTTCTTT. Translation gives CASRPQLVLPVEAFF.

This clonotype was seen at least ten times. At one end, the junction sequence differs from germline, possibly due to a read error. The chain couples TRBV10-1 to TRBJ2-1; possible D gene TRBD1, 6 bases. The V gene's germline CDR1 is WNHNN and CDR2 SYGVQD (reference sequence). This CDR3 spans 13 amino acids. CDR3 residues: CASSQSGVNEQFF. The CDR3 DNA reads as TGCGCCAGCAGTCAGTCAGGGGTTAATGAGCAGTTCTTC.

This clonotype appeared a few times. The chain has TRBV10-3 and TRBJ2-6; 9 bases are shared with TRBD1. Trimming removed 4 bases from V and 4 bases from J; junction bases left unmatched: 8. The CDR3 has 17 amino acids. Germline V gene sequence: CDR1 ENHRY, CDR2 SYGVKD. Written as DNA, the CDR3 is TGTGCCATCAGTGCTACAGGGGGCGCATTGGGGGCCAACGTCCTGACTTTC. Translated, it gives CAISATGGALGANVLTF.

As for this clonotype: A read error may be the cause here, since a much bigger clone is one base away. The chain employs TRBV20-1 and TRBJ1-5; tentatively, D is TRBD1 (5 bases). The V end lost 1 base, the J end lost 3 bases, and 10 bases lay between the germline ends. The CDR3 extends over 14 amino acids. Germline lookup yields CDR1 DFQATT and CDR2 SNEGSKA (reference sequence). The chain's CDR3 is CSARVPGDNQPQHF. The CDR3 DNA reads TGCAGTGCTAGAGTCCCGGGGGACAATCAGCCCCAGCATTTT.

This clonotype was detected ten times or more. The chain carries TRBV6-2 or TRBV6-3 and TRBJ1-1; D ambiguous. The germline CDR1 and CDR2 sequences are MNHEY and SVGEGT. CDR3 length equals 14 residues. The V end was cut by 0 bases, the J end by 4 bases, with 9 bases between. CDR3 DNA: TGTGCCAGCAGTTACTCGCAAATCACCACTGAAGCTTTCTTT. It is translated as CASSYSQITTEAFF.

This clonotype was recorded many times. V and J are TRBV7-2 and TRBJ1-6; 10 bases match TRBD1. Germline CDR1 SGHTA, CDR2 FQGNSA. The CDR3 extends over 16 amino acids. V dropped 5 bases and J dropped 10; count of bases not matched to a gene: 11. CDR3 region: CASSTPTGGLGSPLHF. The CDR3 DNA sequence: TGTGCCAGCAGCACGCCGACAGGGGGCTTGGGATCACCCCTCCACTTT.

V gene TRBV11-3 combines with J gene TRBJ2-1; 7 positions agree with TRBD1. The CDR3 length is 14 residues. CDR1 SGHNT and CDR2 YENEEA come from the germline V gene. The V and J ends lost 5 bases and 7 bases, in that order; junction bases with no gene match: 8. CDR3 in DNA: TGTGCCAGCAGCCCCCCGGACAGGAGGAATGAGCAGTTCTTC. Its protein product is CASSPPDRRNEQFF.

This clonotype was seen a handful of times. This sequence joins TRBV7-6 and TRBJ1-2; the match to TRBD1 covers 10 bases. In germline, CDR1 is SGHVS, CDR2 FNYEAQ. The ends lost 3 bases at V and 9 bases at J; junction bases unmatched: 4. CDR3 length: 13 amino acids. CDR3 nucleotide sequence: TGTGCCAGCAGCTTGGACAGGGGGGGAAGCTACACCTTC. This gives the protein CASSLDRGGSYTF.

This clonotype was observed many times. The CDR3 here is CSARVFLAGAGDTQYF. The CDR3 region has the DNA TGCAGTGCTAGAGTCTTTCTAGCGGGGGCGGGGGATACGCAGTATTTT. The V gene is TRBV20-1, the J gene TRBJ2-3; TRBD2 matches 10 bases. The CDR3 runs 16 residues. After removal of 1 base from V and 6 bases from J, the junction contained 10 bases not matched to a gene. CDR1 DFQATT and CDR2 SNEGSKA come from the germline V gene (reference sequence).